This record covers a single TCR beta chain. The antigen remains undetermined. Investigators reverse transcribed all isolated RNA, so they sequenced expressed TCRB transcripts. Clones were read by immunoSEQ multiplex PCR, and TCRdb kept only the in-frame ones, dropping some. The sample includes about 180,000 clones, approximately 13% of them seen just once. This entry comes from a study of beta chain features in type 1 diabetes. General study points: Type 1 diabetes patients had moderately but significantly shorter TCRB CDR3s in all four CD4+ subsets. Individuals with type 1 diabetes displayed fewer insertions and more deletions at VDJ junctions.

Cells sorted by CD45RO/CCR7/CD25/CD127/CD95/CD27 comprised CD4+ naive, central memory, regulatory and stem cell-like memory cells. The germline CDR1 and CDR2 sequences are SEHNR and FQNEAQ (reference sequence). The CDR3 is 14 amino acids. Losses at the gene ends were 4 bases for V and 4 bases for J; bases not matched to a gene: 3. Sequences were obtained from central memory CD4+ T cells from blood. This TCR was sampled from a woman between 18 and 29 years old in good health. J is TRBJ2-3 and V is TRBV7-9, with 9 bases fitting TRBD1. As DNA, the CDR3 is TGTGCCAGCAGCTCGGACAGGGGATCAGATACGCAGTATTTT. It translates to CASSSDRGSDTQYF.